One and the same sample provided the 10 T cell receptor beta chains below, sequenced in a study of CD8+CD57+ T cells in acquired aplastic anemia. Individuals selected for sequencing had exhibited CD8+CD57+ cell expansion on flow cytometry. For CDR3 and TCR beta VDJ profiling, genomic DNA was the template used. MiXCR was run by TCRdb on the reads, yielding one entry per CDR3 protein. Counted here are 200,000 to 250,000 distinct CDR3 sequences, 40% to 50% occurring once; the ten biggest clones make up roughly 8%. Material for sequencing was sorted CD4+, CD8+, or CD8+CD57+ T cells (not recorded which) from PBMCs. Every receptor here comes from a human donor with aplastic anemia.

This clonotype has a count of ten or more. The CDR3 sequence: CASSGRNGYTF. CDR3 nucleotide sequence: TGTGCCAGCAGTGGGCGGAATGGCTACACCTTC. The gene calls are TRBV9 and TRBJ1-2; no reliable D call. The V end lost 5 bases, the J end lost 6 bases, and 8 bases lay between the germline ends. The CDR3 length is 11 residues. Germline CDR1 SGDLS, CDR2 YYNGEE. The entire variable domain, with the rest obtained from reference TRBV9 and TRBJ1-2, is as follows: DSGVTQTPKHLITATGQRVTLRCSPRSGDLSVYWYQQSLDQGLQFLIQYYNGEERAKGNILERFSAQQFPDLHSELNLSSLELGDSALYFCASSGRNGYTFGSGTRLTVV.

Regarding this clonotype: With a much larger clone just one base away, this may be a read error. This sequence joins TRBV7-6 and TRBJ2-1; D is possibly TRBD1 or TRBD2 (5 bases each). Germline-derived CDR1 and CDR2 are SGHVS and FNYEAQ. Trimming left V 1 base short and J 8 bases short, with 30 bases between. CDR3 size: 20 residues. DNA for the CDR3: TGTGCCAGCAGCTTAGTTATCACTAGTTCCGTCCTTACGAGGGACGATGAGCAGTTCTTC. This translates into CASSLVITSSVLTRDDEQFF.

This chain links TRBV7-8 with TRBJ1-1; D is possibly TRBD1 (6 bases). Germline CDR1 is SGHVS and CDR2 is FQNEAQ. Trimming took 8 bases from V and 8 from J, leaving 18 bases between them. The CDR3 has 13 residues. CDR3: CASGAYETGEAFF. In DNA form, the CDR3 reads TGTGCCAGCGGGGCGTACGAGACAGGAGAAGCTTTCTTT.

This clonotype was counted many times. At one of its ends the junction is not consistent with the germline gene, which may arise from a read error. V gene TRBV19 combines with J gene TRBJ1-1; D not resolved. Per germline, CDR1 LNHDA and CDR2 SQIVND (reference sequence). CDR3 length: 14 residues. Written as DNA, the CDR3 is TGTGCCAGTAGTCTAGAAACGTCCCACACTGAAGCTTTCTTT. Its translation is CASSLETSHTEAFF.

The V and J genes are TRBV29-1 and TRBJ2-6, with a possible D match to TRBD1 (6 bases). V was shortened by 6 bases and J by 4 bases, with 13 bases between the two germline ends. CDR1 and CDR2 from the germline V gene are SQVTM and ANQGSEA. CDR3 length: 14 residues. The CDR3 bases are TGCAGCGTCATACAGGGCAACGGGGCCAACGTCCTGACTTTC. The encoded protein is CSVIQGNGANVLTF.

The chain uses TRBV5-8 and TRBJ2-3, with a possible D match to TRBD2 (5 bases). V shed 2 bases and J shed 2 bases, with 12 bases lying between them. The CDR3 is 15 residues long. CDR1 and CDR2 (germline): SGHTS, YDEGEE. The CDR3 region is CASSLRTGITDTQYF. For the CDR3, the DNA is TGTGCCAGCAGCTTAAGGACTGGGATCACAGATACGCAGTATTTT.

This clonotype was seen many times. The CDR3 DNA reads TGCGCCAGCAGCCCAAACACAGGGGATCCCCAGCCCCAGCATTTT. Translating it yields CASSPNTGDPQPQHF. V and J are TRBV4-1 and TRBJ1-5; 7 nucleotides align to TRBD1. The CDR3 is 15 amino acids. Per germline, CDR1 MGHRA and CDR2 YSYEKL. V trimming: 4 bases; J trimming: 7 bases; junction bases outside the gene matches: 10.

Turning to this clonotype: This sequence may be a read error, since a much larger clone differs from it by one base. The chain links TRBV20-1 to TRBJ1-5; 7 bases map to TRBD1. This CDR3 comprises 14 residues. Germline lookup yields CDR1 DFQATT and CDR2 SNEGSKA (reference sequence). Germline trimming cut 5 bases from V and 6 bases from J; bases unmatched to any gene: 10. In DNA, the CDR3 is TGCAGTGCTGCCGGCAGGGGGGATGTTCAGCCCCAGCATTTT. This translates into CSAAGRGDVQPQHF.

The chain is built from TRBV2 and TRBJ1-2, with 7 bases matching TRBD1. The V and J ends lost 5 bases and 7 bases, in that order; junction bases with no gene match: 10. The CDR3 has 14 amino acids. Germline V gene data show CDR1 as SNHLY and CDR2 as FYNNEI. The CDR3 DNA reads TGTGCCAGCAGTCGACAGGGACGAGCAAGTGGCTACACCTTC. The encoded protein is CASSRQGRASGYTF.

This clonotype was detected a few times. V is TRBV5-1 and J is TRBJ1-4; unclear D gene. The germline gives CDR1 SGHRS, CDR2 YFSETQ. This CDR3 is built from 17 residues. Trimming took 1 base from V and 5 from J, leaving 18 bases between them. CDR3 protein: CASSLSRRELTNEKLFF. CDR3 coding DNA: TGCGCCAGCAGCTTGAGTAGAAGGGAACTTACGAATGAAAAACTGTTTTTT. The variable domain in full, completed from reference TRBV5-1 and TRBJ1-4, reads KAGVTQTPRYLIKTRGQQVTLSCSPISGHRSVSWYQQTPGQGLQFLFEYFSETQRNKGNFPGRFSGRQFSNSRSEMNVSTLELGDSALYLCASSLSRRELTNEKLFFGSGTQLSVL.